This is a list of T cell receptor beta chains from one sample in a study of glioma-infiltrating T cells. TCRdb called the multiplex PCR reads again in MiXCR, with one record for every CDR3 protein. The table lists about 130,000 distinct CDR3 sequences, roughly 24% of them singletons. Sequenced input: glioma tissue, nonneoplastic brain tissue, or PBMCs (not recorded which). Every receptor here comes from a human donor with low-grade glioma or glioblastoma, undergoing nonglioma brain surgery, or in good health (not recorded which). Both conserved end residues are part of each CDR3. The order of the fields is V gene, CDR3 length, CDR3 protein.

TRBV20-1 17 CSAQRLAGVITRDTQYF
TRBV29-1 13 CSVRTTRQETQYF
TRBV7-2 12 CASSLTGDEQYF
TRBV27 13 CATRTANTDTQYF
TRBV20-1 14 CSAREVRGITEASF
TRBV11-2 15 CASSLELAGAYEQYF
TRBV5-8 12 CASSLVYNEQFF
TRBV6-2/TRBV6-3 16 CASSGGHLSSYNEQYF
TRBV10-3 16 CAISPTGTSGTYEQYF
TRBV20-1 14 CSAPMRDSNSPLHF
TRBV10-3 15 CAISPGTGGNEKLFF
TRBV7-6 17 CASSLISGDRGADTQYF
TRBV20-1 12 CSARDLIDTQYF
TRBV7-9 12 CASSVSSDTQYF
TRBV18 18 CASSPGLAGPLAKNIQYF
TRBV4-3 20 CASSHGLNWISGRRTDTQYF
TRBV7-8 15 CASSLGGTRGDTQYF
TRBV6-2/TRBV6-3 15 CASSRRGSSRNEQFF
TRBV20-1 11 CSYVGNYGYTF
TRBV7-9 14 CASSLVLSTDTQYF
TRBV20-1 15 CSARRDTNSNQPQHF
TRBV29-1 15 CSAFITGNFNSPLHF